This TCR beta chain emerged from a study of blood T cell repertoires in COVID-19 (dated by TCRdb to the early 2020s). With respect to the entire study: Samples covering the acute and convalescent phases of COVID-19 were provided by collaborators in the United States, Italy and Spain. The material from the prospective study consisted of cDNA or gDNA derived from T cells, B-cell-depleted T cells, or PBMCs. Subjects who had been exposed to COVID-19, were actively infected with it, or had recovered from it provided the deeply sampled blood TCRbeta repertoires that made up the dataset. The repertoires were made available in a free public database intended to serve as a resource for research on the immune response to SARS-CoV-2. Samples were obtained from the ongoing ImmuneRACE study (first 160 participants) and from 950 to 1,500 subjects provided by 6 global collaborators. Sample metadata almost always included a de-identified subject ID, COVID-19 status, age in years and sex. Where available, HLA class I and class II types were obtained from metadata supplied by the sample provider rather than from assay-based typing.

TCRbeta CDR3 regions were amplified from genomic DNA by means of the immunoSEQ Assay, a bias-controlled multiplex PCR. The published analysis was carried out like this. Within the assay, amplification of reference gene primers was used to estimate how many nucleated cells each sample contained. To quantify the absolute abundance of each unique TCRbeta CDR3 rearrangement, sequence reads were collapsed and filtered. For each sample, productive Simpson clonality was calculated as the square root of Simpson's diversity index across productive rearrangements. What TCRdb holds here is the immuneACCESS table cut down to in-frame rearrangements. Part of the clones is not present; checked against another copy, under half of the missing clones reflect an unresolved V gene, and the others are unexplained. V, J and clone size derive from that table, while D and trimming were established from the DNA sequence. The sample contains over 150,000 clones, 88% of them found a single time. Of the sample, approximately 9% falls within the top ten clones.

The full study reports these points: How much clinical and demographic metadata was included differed by source and by participant, and the metadata was provided uncurated.

V loses 0 bases of germline sequence and J loses 4 bases, and the interval between the two ends is 18 bases. Based on the germline V gene (reference sequence), the CDR1 and CDR2 sequences are SGHNT and YYREEE. The CDR3 holds 17 amino acids from the cysteine to the phenylalanine. Just the 51-base CDR3 DNA is kept, in frame starting at base 1. Participants in the prospective study were enrolled through a virtual design, were aged roughly 18 to 100 years, and lived in about 25 United States geographic areas. In the prospective study, cohorts were assigned on the basis of participant-reported clinical history obtained from a screening survey and a study questionnaire. For ImmuneRACE Cohort 3, a participant was defined as recovered based on two consecutive negative NP/OP PCR tests, clearance by a healthcare professional, or resolution of symptoms. Mobile phlebotomists in the prospective study collected whole blood, serum and a nasopharyngeal or oropharyngeal swab from every participant. Prospective study participants could optionally give additional blood draws and questionnaires over a roughly two-month period. Before DNA extraction, prospective study blood samples were shipped either frozen or at room temperature.

Of note for this clone: Which antigen it targets is not known. There are no base qualities to consult, and no much larger clone falls within one base.

The specimen was PBMCs or T cells enriched from blood (not recorded which). The TCR was taken from a woman younger than 30 who had recovered from COVID-19. This receptor chain uses TRBV5-4 and TRBJ2-3; the D segment could be TRBD2, given 7 matching bases. The CDR3 here reads CASSLDGGAAGSDTQYF. The DNA sequence is TGTGCCAGCAGCTTGGATGGGGGGGCGGCAGGGTCAGATACGCAGTATTTT.